In this sample, the clone carrying this T cell receptor (beta chain) turned up a few times. The CDR3 length is 11 residues. V shed 7 bases, J shed 7 bases, and the junction held 6 bases outside the gene matches. Germline CDR1 and CDR2: DFQATT and SNEGSKA (reference sequence). This specimen comes from a study of blood T cells in healthy people across ages. Using a J-beta primer mix together with a sample-barcoded 5' primer, a second PCR was run for 7 to 11 cycles. TCRdb re-analysed the 5' RACE reads in MiXCR, keeping a single row per CDR3 protein. The data hold 600,000 or so distinct CDR3 sequences, with about 21% observed a single time.

The TCR was taken from a man between 65 and 85 years old in good health. The sequenced material came from blood. J is TRBJ1-2 and V is TRBV20-1, with 7 bases that match TRBD1. CDR3: CSVYTGVGYTF. DNA of the CDR3: TGCAGTGTTTACACAGGGGTTGGCTACACCTTC.